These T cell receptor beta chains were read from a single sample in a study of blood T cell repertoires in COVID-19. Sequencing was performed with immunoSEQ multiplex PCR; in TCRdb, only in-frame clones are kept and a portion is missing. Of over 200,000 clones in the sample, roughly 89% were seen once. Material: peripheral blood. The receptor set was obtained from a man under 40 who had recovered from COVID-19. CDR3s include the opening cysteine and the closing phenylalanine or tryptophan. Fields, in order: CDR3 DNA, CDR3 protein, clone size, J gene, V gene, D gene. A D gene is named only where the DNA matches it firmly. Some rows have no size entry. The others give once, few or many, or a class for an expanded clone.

CDR3 DNA: TGTGCCAGCAGCTTGCACCTTAGCGGGGGGGTCACAGATACGCAGTATTTT; CDR3 protein: CASSLHLSGGVTDTQYF; clone size: .; J gene: TRBJ2-3; V gene: TRBV5-6; D gene: TRBD2
CDR3 DNA: TGCGCCAGCAGCTTGTCCGCTAGCGGGGGCACAGATACGCAGTATTTT; CDR3 protein: CASSLSASGGTDTQYF; clone size: few; J gene: TRBJ2-3; V gene: TRBV5-1; D gene: TRBD2
CDR3 DNA: TGTGCCATCAGTGGGACCGACGGGGTTCGGGAGACCCAGTACTTC; CDR3 protein: CAISGTDGVRETQYF; clone size: .; J gene: TRBJ2-5; V gene: TRBV10-3; D gene: .
CDR3 DNA: TGCGCCAGCAGCCCCGGGGGACAGGGGCCTTCGGGGAACATTCAGTACTTC; CDR3 protein: CASSPGGQGPSGNIQYF; clone size: .; J gene: TRBJ2-4; V gene: TRBV5-1; D gene: TRBD1
CDR3 DNA: TGTGCCAGCAGCTTAGACAGGTTCCACTATGGCTACACCTTC; CDR3 protein: CASSLDRFHYGYTF; clone size: .; J gene: TRBJ1-2; V gene: TRBV11-2; D gene: .
CDR3 DNA: TGTGCCACCAGCAGAGACAACAGGGGTGGTGAAAAACTGTTTTTT; CDR3 protein: CATSRDNRGGEKLFF; clone size: .; J gene: TRBJ1-4; V gene: TRBV15; D gene: TRBD1
CDR3 DNA: TGTGCCTGGAGTGCGGGGTTGGAGTACTTC; CDR3 protein: CAWSAGLEYF; clone size: .; J gene: TRBJ2-5; V gene: TRBV30; D gene: .
CDR3 DNA: TGTGCCAGCAGTTACCGACCAGGACTAGCGGGTGAGACCCAGTACTTC; CDR3 protein: CASSYRPGLAGETQYF; clone size: .; J gene: TRBJ2-5; V gene: TRBV6-5; D gene: TRBD2
CDR3 DNA: TGTGCCAGCAGCTCCCTAAAACCCCAAGAGACCCAGTACTTC; CDR3 protein: CASSSLKPQETQYF; clone size: .; J gene: TRBJ2-5; V gene: TRBV7-6; D gene: .
CDR3 DNA: TGTGCCAGCCGCCCAGTGACAGAGAAACTCCAAGAGACCCAGTACTTC; CDR3 protein: CASRPVTEKLQETQYF; clone size: .; J gene: TRBJ2-5; V gene: TRBV3-1/TRBV3-2; D gene: .
CDR3 DNA: TGTGCCAGCAGGCCCATGGCGGTGAACACTGAAGCTTTCTTT; CDR3 protein: CASRPMAVNTEAFF; clone size: .; J gene: TRBJ1-1; V gene: TRBV2; D gene: .
CDR3 DNA: TGTGCCAGCAGCCGGCCGGGACAGGGGAGAGAAAAACTGTTTTTT; CDR3 protein: CASSRPGQGREKLFF; clone size: once; J gene: TRBJ1-4; V gene: TRBV14; D gene: TRBD1
CDR3 DNA: TGTGCCAGCAGCATACGACAGGCAATGAACACTGAAGCTTTCTTT; CDR3 protein: CASSIRQAMNTEAFF; clone size: .; J gene: TRBJ1-1; V gene: TRBV11-2; D gene: .
CDR3 DNA: TGTGCCAGCAGCCTAATAGACAGGCGGCGGGACAATGAGCAGTTCTTC; CDR3 protein: CASSLIDRRRDNEQFF; clone size: .; J gene: TRBJ2-1; V gene: TRBV25-1; D gene: .
CDR3 DNA: TGTGCCAGCAGCCCCCAGGGGTCAGGGAACACTGAAGCTTTCTTT; CDR3 protein: CASSPQGSGNTEAFF; clone size: .; J gene: TRBJ1-1; V gene: TRBV9; D gene: .
CDR3 DNA: TGTGCCAGCAGCCCAGGGACTAGCGGGGGGACAGATACGCAGTATTTT; CDR3 protein: CASSPGTSGGTDTQYF; clone size: .; J gene: TRBJ2-3; V gene: TRBV11-3; D gene: TRBD2
CDR3 DNA: TGTGCCAGCAGCTCTCCCGGGACTAGCGGGGCCATTCAGTACTTC; CDR3 protein: CASSSPGTSGAIQYF; clone size: .; J gene: TRBJ2-4; V gene: TRBV3-1/TRBV3-2; D gene: TRBD2
CDR3 DNA: TGTGCCAGCGGTTTTATGAGGGGAGGCCAAGAGACCCAGTACTTC; CDR3 protein: CASGFMRGGQETQYF; clone size: .; J gene: TRBJ2-5; V gene: TRBV7-8; D gene: .
CDR3 DNA: TGTGCCAGTAGTGGACAGGGAGAGCTTTACGAGCAGTACTTC; CDR3 protein: CASSGQGELYEQYF; clone size: .; J gene: TRBJ2-7; V gene: TRBV19; D gene: TRBD1
CDR3 DNA: TGTGCCAGCAGCCTAACGACAGGGACTCAGCATTTT; CDR3 protein: CASSLTTGTQHF; clone size: .; J gene: TRBJ1-5; V gene: TRBV3-1/TRBV3-2; D gene: TRBD1
CDR3 DNA: TGTGCCAGCAGCGCGACGGCTAGCGGTCGCACAGATACGCAGTATTTT; CDR3 protein: CASSATASGRTDTQYF; clone size: .; J gene: TRBJ2-3; V gene: TRBV5-4; D gene: TRBD2
CDR3 DNA: TGCGCCAGCAGCCGAGCGGGAGGACAGAGGACTGAAGCTTTCTTT; CDR3 protein: CASSRAGGQRTEAFF; clone size: .; J gene: TRBJ1-1; V gene: TRBV4-1; D gene: .
CDR3 DNA: TGCGCCAGCAGTGCCTACAGGGGGCGCGATCAGCCCCAGCATTTT; CDR3 protein: CASSAYRGRDQPQHF; clone size: .; J gene: TRBJ1-5; V gene: TRBV10-1; D gene: TRBD1
CDR3 DNA: TGTGCCAGCAGCTCCTCCCCCCCGGGTACCGCTAATGAAAAACTGTTTTTT; CDR3 protein: CASSSSPPGTANEKLFF; clone size: .; J gene: TRBJ1-4; V gene: TRBV7-8; D gene: .
CDR3 DNA: TGTGCCAGCAGCTTCGGGACAGGGAGCGACTCACCCCTCCACTTT; CDR3 protein: CASSFGTGSDSPLHF; clone size: .; J gene: TRBJ1-6; V gene: TRBV11-3; D gene: TRBD1
CDR3 DNA: TGCTCCTTGAAAGACATTCTCTATGGCTACACCTTC; CDR3 protein: CSLKDILYGYTF; clone size: .; J gene: TRBJ1-2; V gene: TRBV29-1; D gene: .
CDR3 DNA: TGTGCCAGCAGTGTGGGGACTAGCGGGGGTGCAGATACGCAGTATTTT; CDR3 protein: CASSVGTSGGADTQYF; clone size: .; J gene: TRBJ2-3; V gene: TRBV2; D gene: TRBD2
CDR3 DNA: TGCGCCAGCAGCCGCCCGCCGGGCGAGCAGTACTTC; CDR3 protein: CASSRPPGEQYF; clone size: .; J gene: TRBJ2-7; V gene: TRBV4-1; D gene: .
CDR3 DNA: TGTGCCAGCAGCTGGGGGACTTTACAAGAGACCCAGTACTTC; CDR3 protein: CASSWGTLQETQYF; clone size: .; J gene: TRBJ2-5; V gene: TRBV5-6; D gene: .
CDR3 DNA: TGCGCCAGCAGTGAGTCGAGCGGGAACCAAGAGACCCAGTACTTC; CDR3 protein: CASSESSGNQETQYF; clone size: .; J gene: TRBJ2-5; V gene: TRBV10-1; D gene: TRBD2
CDR3 DNA: TGTGCCAGCAGTTCGGGACAGGGGCAAGATACGCAGTATTTT; CDR3 protein: CASSSGQGQDTQYF; clone size: .; J gene: TRBJ2-3; V gene: TRBV6-5; D gene: TRBD1
CDR3 DNA: TGTGCCAGTAAGGAGGGGAATCAGCCCCAGCATTTT; CDR3 protein: CASKEGNQPQHF; clone size: .; J gene: TRBJ1-5; V gene: TRBV19; D gene: .